Each of the 17 T cell receptor beta chains below was sequenced from the same sample in a study of shared clonotypes between healthy human individuals. Profiled with immunoSEQ multiplex PCR; TCRdb holds only in-frame clones, not every one. The sample includes some 2,000,000 clones, around 95% of them seen just once. Source material: naive CD4+ T cells sorted from blood. Described subset: CD45RA+ positively selected. The receptors originated from a young man in good health.

The chain is built from TRBV5-1 and TRBJ2-5, with 7 bases lining up with TRBD2. The CDR3 spans 14 residues. Germline V gene lookup returns CDR1 SGHRS and CDR2 YFSETQ. After removal of 1 base from V and 3 bases from J, the junction contained 3 bases not matched to a gene. The CDR3: CASSLRGREETQYF. The CDR3 region has the DNA TGCGCCAGCAGCTTGAGAGGGAGGGAAGAGACCCAGTACTTC.

As for this clone: Other DNA sequences in the sample encode the same CDR3. The chain has TRBV18 and TRBJ2-7, with D maybe TRBD2 (5 bases). Trimming cost V 2 bases and J 4 bases, with 9 bases left between them. The germline V gene has CDR1 KGHSH and CDR2 LQKENI. The CDR3 covers 13 residues. CDR3 sequence: CASSPGSGYEQYF. The CDR3 DNA follows: TGTGCCAGCTCACCAGGGTCGGGATACGAGCAGTACTTC.

The chain joins TRBV11-2 to TRBJ2-6, with D possibly TRBD2 on 5 matching bases. With 0 bases removed from V and 15 bases from J, the gap between germline ends came to 15 bases. The CDR3 totals 14 residues. Germline V gene lookup returns CDR1 SGHAT and CDR2 FQNNGV. The CDR3 is CASSLDPGVGSLTF. Here the CDR3 DNA reads TGTGCCAGCAGCTTAGATCCCGGGGTTGGATCCCTGACTTTC.

The chain employs TRBV5-1 and TRBJ2-1, with no clear D. Germline V gene sequence: CDR1 SGHRS, CDR2 YFSETQ. The V gene lost 4 bases and the J gene lost 6 bases, with 14 bases spanning the gap. This CDR3 spans 14 amino acids. CDR3 bases: TGCGCCAGCAGCGGAGAATTTGGAATCAATGAGCAGTTCTTC. It specifies CASSGEFGINEQFF.

About this clone: This same CDR3 is encoded by further DNA sequences in the sample. The V gene is TRBV4-1, the J gene TRBJ2-6; D gene ambiguous. The CDR3 length is 15 residues. The V end was cut by 1 base, the J end by 2 bases, with 6 bases between. CDR1 and CDR2 (germline): MGHRA, YSYEKL. The CDR3, as DNA: TGCGCCAGCAGCCAAGGTGGGGCTGGGGCCAACGTCCTGACTTTC. It is translated as CASSQGGAGANVLTF.

This sequence joins TRBV30 and TRBJ2-7, with D perhaps TRBD2 (6 bases). Germline V gene sequence: CDR1 GTSNPN, CDR2 SVGIG (reference sequence). Trimming took 8 bases from V and 2 from J, leaving 22 bases between them. This CDR3 spans 15 amino acids. The DNA of the CDR3 is TGTGCCCTAACTCGAGAGGCGGGAACCCCCTACGAGCAGTACTTC. Residues: CALTREAGTPYEQYF.

The chain carries TRBV6-1 and TRBJ1-4; TRBD1 agrees at 7 bases. This CDR3 contains 15 residues. The ends lost 7 bases at V and 5 bases at J; junction bases unmatched: 10. Looked up from germline, CDR1 is MNHNS and CDR2 is SASEGT. The CDR3 DNA reads TGTGCCAGCACCGAGGTAGGGGGCCGGAATGAAAAACTGTTTTTT. Translation: CASTEVGGRNEKLFF.

This chain uses TRBV4-1 with TRBJ2-5; 10 positions agree with TRBD2. The length of the CDR3 is 17 residues. V gave up 3 bases and J gave up 1 base; unmatched junction bases: 8. CDR1 and CDR2 from the germline V gene are MGHRA and YSYEKL. The CDR3 here is CASSQTGASGSQETQYF. The CDR3 nucleotides are TGCGCCAGCAGCCAGACGGGAGCTAGCGGGAGCCAAGAGACCCAGTACTTC.

The rearrangement joins TRBV12-1 to TRBJ1-2; TRBD1 is the table's D call and was not checked against the DNA. TRBV12-1 is labeled a pseudogene. The CDR3 sequence is 14 residues long. The DNA for the CDR3 is TGTGCCAGCAGCCTCACGACAGAACTCTATGGCTACACCTTC. This translates into CASSLTTELYGYTF.

This clone was recorded a few times. The chain has TRBV2 and TRBJ2-3, with D unclear. The CDR3 runs 11 residues. Trimming took off 3 bases at V and 7 bases at J, with 5 bases between the two ends. Per the germline V gene, CDR1 is SNHLY and CDR2 is FYNNEI. CDR3 sequence (DNA): TGTGCCAGCAGTGAGGGGTATACGCAGTATTTT. Translated: CASSEGYTQYF.

The J gene is TRBJ1-5, the V gene TRBV7-2, with 10 bases that match TRBD1. The CDR3 is 17 amino acids. Germline CDR1 is SGHTA and CDR2 is FQGNSA. V lost 1 base and J lost 0; bases outside the gene matches: 3. CDR3 coding DNA: TGTGCCAGCAGCTTAGGGACAGGGGGGATTAGCAATCAGCCCCAGCATTTT. It yields the protein CASSLGTGGISNQPQHF.

The rearrangement joins TRBV15 to TRBJ2-7; D possibly uses TRBD1 or TRBD2 (5 bases each). The CDR3 has 14 residues. Germline assignment: CDR1 LNHNV and CDR2 YYDKDF (reference sequence). V gave up 1 base and J gave up 6 bases, with 13 bases separating them. CDR3: CATSRGGAWTEQYF. CDR3 coding DNA: TGTGCCACCAGCAGAGGAGGGGCGTGGACCGAGCAGTACTTC.

In its sample, this clone was seen once. This rearrangement joins TRBV4-2 to TRBJ2-5, with 8 bases matching TRBD1. Germline trimming cut 4 bases from V and 2 bases from J; bases unmatched to any gene: 6. The germline gives CDR1 LGHNA, CDR2 YNFKEQ. The CDR3 covers 15 residues. The CDR3 DNA sequence: TGTGCCAGCAGCCGCCCTGGACAGGGACAAGAGACCCAGTACTTC. Translated, it gives CASSRPGQGQETQYF.

This chain uses TRBV18 with TRBJ2-5; D unclear. The CDR3 covers 15 residues. Germline CDR1 and CDR2: KGHSH and LQKENI. The ends were cut back, 3 bases at V and 5 bases at J, with 16 bases in the middle. The CDR3 bases are TGTGCCAGCTCACCTACGATTGGGATCTCGGAGACCCAGTACTTC. It codes for CASSPTIGISETQYF.

The rearrangement uses TRBV19 and TRBJ2-7; 8 bases line up with TRBD1. V lost 6 bases, J lost 2 bases, and 12 bases stayed unmatched. Per germline, CDR1 LNHDA and CDR2 SQIVND (reference sequence). The CDR3 runs 16 residues. The CDR3 is CASSLQTGAGAYEQYF. The DNA for the CDR3 is TGTGCCAGTAGCCTCCAGACAGGGGCCGGAGCCTACGAGCAGTACTTC.

The chain uses TRBV7-2 and TRBJ2-2; possible D gene TRBD1, 6 bases. The CDR3 runs 15 residues. Germline assignment: CDR1 SGHTA and CDR2 FQGNSA. V lost 5 bases and J lost 0, with 10 bases in between. CDR3 bases: TGTGCCAGCAGCAAGGGACAAGCGAACACCGGGGAGCTGTTTTTT. Translated, it gives CASSKGQANTGELFF.

This chain connects TRBV5-1 to TRBJ1-5; 10 nucleotides match TRBD1. J gave up 5 bases and V 4 bases, and 9 bases lay outside the gene matches. This CDR3 has 16 amino acids. Looked up from germline, CDR1 is SGHRS and CDR2 is YFSETQ. The CDR3 spells CASSPTGQGDHQPQHF. The CDR3 DNA follows: TGCGCCAGCAGCCCTACCGGACAGGGGGATCATCAGCCCCAGCATTTT.